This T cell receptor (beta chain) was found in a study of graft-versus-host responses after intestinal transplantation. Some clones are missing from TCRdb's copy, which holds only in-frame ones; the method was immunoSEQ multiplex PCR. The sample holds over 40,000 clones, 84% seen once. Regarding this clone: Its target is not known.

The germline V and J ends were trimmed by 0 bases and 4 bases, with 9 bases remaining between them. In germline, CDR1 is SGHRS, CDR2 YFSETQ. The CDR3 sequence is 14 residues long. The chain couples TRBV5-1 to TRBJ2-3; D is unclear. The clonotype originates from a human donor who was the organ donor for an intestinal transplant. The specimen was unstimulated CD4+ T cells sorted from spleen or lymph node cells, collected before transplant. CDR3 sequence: CASSLGEYADTQYF. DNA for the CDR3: TGCGCCAGCAGCTTGGGGGAATACGCAGATACGCAGTATTTT.